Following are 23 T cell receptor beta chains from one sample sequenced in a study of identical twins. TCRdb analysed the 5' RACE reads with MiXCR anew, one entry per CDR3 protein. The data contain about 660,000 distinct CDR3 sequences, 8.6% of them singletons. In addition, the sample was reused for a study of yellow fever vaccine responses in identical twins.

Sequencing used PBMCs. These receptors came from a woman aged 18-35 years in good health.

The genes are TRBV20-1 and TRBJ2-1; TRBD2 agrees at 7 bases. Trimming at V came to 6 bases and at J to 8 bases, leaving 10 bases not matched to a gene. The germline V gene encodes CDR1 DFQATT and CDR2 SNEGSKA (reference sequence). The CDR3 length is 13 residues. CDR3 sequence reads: CSAPIRLAHEQFF. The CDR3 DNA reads TGCAGTGCGCCCATTCGACTAGCCCATGAGCAGTTCTTC.

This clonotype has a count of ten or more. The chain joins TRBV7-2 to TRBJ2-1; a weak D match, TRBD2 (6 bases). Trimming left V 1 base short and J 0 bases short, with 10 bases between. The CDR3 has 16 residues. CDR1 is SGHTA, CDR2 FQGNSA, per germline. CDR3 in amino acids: CASSLVADPSYNEQFF. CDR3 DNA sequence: TGTGCCAGCAGCTTAGTAGCGGACCCCTCCTACAATGAGCAGTTCTTC.

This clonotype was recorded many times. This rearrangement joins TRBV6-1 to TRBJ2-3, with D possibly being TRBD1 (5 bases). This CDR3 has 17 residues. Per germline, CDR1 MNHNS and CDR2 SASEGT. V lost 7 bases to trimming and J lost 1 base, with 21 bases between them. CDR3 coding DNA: TGTGCCAGCAATAATCTCGGACACATACAACGCACAGATACGCAGTATTTT. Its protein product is CASNNLGHIQRTDTQYF.

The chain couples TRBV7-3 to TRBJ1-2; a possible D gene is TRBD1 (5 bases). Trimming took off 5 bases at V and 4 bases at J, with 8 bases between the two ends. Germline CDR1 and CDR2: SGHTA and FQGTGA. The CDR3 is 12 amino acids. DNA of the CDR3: TGTGCCAGCAGCCGGGGGGTCTATGGCTACACCTTC. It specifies CASSRGVYGYTF.

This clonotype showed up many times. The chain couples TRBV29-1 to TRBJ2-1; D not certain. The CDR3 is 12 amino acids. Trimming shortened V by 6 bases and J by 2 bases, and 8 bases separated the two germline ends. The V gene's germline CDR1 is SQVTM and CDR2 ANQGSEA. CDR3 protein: CSVQGTYNEQFF. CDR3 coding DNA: TGCAGCGTGCAAGGCACCTACAATGAGCAGTTCTTC.

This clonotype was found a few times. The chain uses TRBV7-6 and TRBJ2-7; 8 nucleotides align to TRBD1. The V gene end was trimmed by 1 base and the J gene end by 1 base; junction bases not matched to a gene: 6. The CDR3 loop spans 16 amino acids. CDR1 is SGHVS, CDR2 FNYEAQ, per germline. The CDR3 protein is CASSLVGQGASYEQYF. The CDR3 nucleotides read TGTGCCAGCAGCTTAGTTGGTCAGGGGGCTTCCTACGAGCAGTACTTC.

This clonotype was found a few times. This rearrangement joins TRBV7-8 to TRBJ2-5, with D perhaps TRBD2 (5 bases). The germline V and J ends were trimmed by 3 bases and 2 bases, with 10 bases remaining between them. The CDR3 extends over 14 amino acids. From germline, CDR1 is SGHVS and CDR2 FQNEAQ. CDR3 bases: TGTGCCAGCAGCTTGGTAGGACTTCAAGAGACCCAGTACTTC. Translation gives CASSLVGLQETQYF.

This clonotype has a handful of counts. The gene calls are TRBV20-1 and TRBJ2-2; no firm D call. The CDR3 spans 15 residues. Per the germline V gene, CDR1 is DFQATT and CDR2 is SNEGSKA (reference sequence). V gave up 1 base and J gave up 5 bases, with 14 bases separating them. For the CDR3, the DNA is TGCAGTGCTAGAGTTGGTTTTGGGGAAACCGGGGAGCTGTTTTTT. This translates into CSARVGFGETGELFF.

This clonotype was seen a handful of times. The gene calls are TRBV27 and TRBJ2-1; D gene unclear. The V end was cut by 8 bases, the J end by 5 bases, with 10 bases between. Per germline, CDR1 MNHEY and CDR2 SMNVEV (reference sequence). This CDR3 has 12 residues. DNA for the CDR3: TGTGCCAGCGCCCAGCTGAACAATGAGCAGTTCTTC. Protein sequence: CASAQLNNEQFF.

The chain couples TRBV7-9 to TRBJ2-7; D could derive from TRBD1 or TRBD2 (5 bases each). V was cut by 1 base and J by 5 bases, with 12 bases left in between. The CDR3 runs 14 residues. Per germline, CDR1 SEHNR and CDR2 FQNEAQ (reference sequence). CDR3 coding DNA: TGTGCCAGCAGCTTAGATTTAAGGGACCACGAGCAGTACTTC. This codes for CASSLDLRDHEQYF.

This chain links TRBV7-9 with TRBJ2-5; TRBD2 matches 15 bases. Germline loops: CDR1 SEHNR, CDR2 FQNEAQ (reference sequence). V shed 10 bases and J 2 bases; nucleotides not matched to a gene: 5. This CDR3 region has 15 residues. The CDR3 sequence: CATYGTSGRQETQYF. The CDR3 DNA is TGTGCCACCTATGGGACTAGCGGGAGGCAAGAGACCCAGTACTTC.

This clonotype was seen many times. CDR3 sequence (DNA): TGTGCCATTAGTTCCGTTGACGGGAGCTCCTACAATGAGCAGTTCTTC. It specifies CAISSVDGSSYNEQFF. This chain uses TRBV12-3 or TRBV12-4 with TRBJ2-1, with TRBD2 as a possible D gene (6 bases). The CDR3 sequence is 16 residues long. V dropped 10 bases and J dropped 0 bases, with 19 bases sitting between them.

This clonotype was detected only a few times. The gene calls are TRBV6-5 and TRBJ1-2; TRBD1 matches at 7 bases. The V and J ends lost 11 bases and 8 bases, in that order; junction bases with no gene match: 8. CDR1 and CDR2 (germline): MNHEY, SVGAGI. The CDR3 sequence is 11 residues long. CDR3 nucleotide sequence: TGTGCCGTACAGGGGAGAGGCGGCTACACCTTC. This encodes CAVQGRGGYTF.

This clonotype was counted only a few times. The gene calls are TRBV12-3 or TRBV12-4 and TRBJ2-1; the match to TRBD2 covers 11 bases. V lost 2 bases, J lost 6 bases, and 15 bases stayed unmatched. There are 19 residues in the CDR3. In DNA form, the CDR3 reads TGTGCCAGCAGTTTAATCAGGGCTAGCGGGGGGCCGGCAAGCAATGAGCAGTTCTTC. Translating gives CASSLIRASGGPASNEQFF.

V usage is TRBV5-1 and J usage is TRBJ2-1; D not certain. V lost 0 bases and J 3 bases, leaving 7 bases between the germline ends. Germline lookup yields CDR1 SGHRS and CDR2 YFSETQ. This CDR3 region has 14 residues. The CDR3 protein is CASSLEYGYNEQFF. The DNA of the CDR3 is TGCGCCAGCAGCTTGGAATACGGCTACAATGAGCAGTTCTTC.

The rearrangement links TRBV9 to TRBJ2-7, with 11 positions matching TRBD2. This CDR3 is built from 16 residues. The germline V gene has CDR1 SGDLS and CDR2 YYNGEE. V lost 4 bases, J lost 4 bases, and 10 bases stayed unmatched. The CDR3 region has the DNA TGTGCCAGCAGCCCCGCCCCGACTAGCGGGATGTACGAGCAGTACTTC. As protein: CASSPAPTSGMYEQYF.

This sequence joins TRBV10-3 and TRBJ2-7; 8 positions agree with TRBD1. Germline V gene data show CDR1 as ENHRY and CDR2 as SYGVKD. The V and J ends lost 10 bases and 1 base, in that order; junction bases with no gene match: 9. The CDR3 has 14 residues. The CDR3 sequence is CASSYRGRSYEQYF. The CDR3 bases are TGTGCCAGTTCTTACAGGGGGAGGTCCTACGAGCAGTACTTC.

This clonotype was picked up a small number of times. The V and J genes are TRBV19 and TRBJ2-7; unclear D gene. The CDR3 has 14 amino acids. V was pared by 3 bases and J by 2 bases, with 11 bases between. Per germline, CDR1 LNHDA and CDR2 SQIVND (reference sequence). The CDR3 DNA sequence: TGTGCCAGTAGTATCCTAGGCAGCCCCTACGAGCAGTACTTC. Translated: CASSILGSPYEQYF. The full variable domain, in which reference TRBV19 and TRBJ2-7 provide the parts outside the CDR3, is DGGITQSPKYLFRKEGQNVTLSCEQNLNHDAMYWYRQDPGQGLRLIYYSQIVNDFQKGDIAEGYSVSREKKESFPLTVTSAQKNPTAFYLCASSILGSPYEQYFGPGTRLTVT.

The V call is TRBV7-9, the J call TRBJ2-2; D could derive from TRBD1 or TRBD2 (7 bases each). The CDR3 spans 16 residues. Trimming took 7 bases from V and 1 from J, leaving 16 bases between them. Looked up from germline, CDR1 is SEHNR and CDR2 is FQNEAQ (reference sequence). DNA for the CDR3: TGTGCCAGCAACCCCGACAGGGAGGGGAACACCGGGGAGCTGTTTTTT. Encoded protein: CASNPDREGNTGELFF.

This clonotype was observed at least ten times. CDR3: CASSQDRGFQETQYF. The CDR3 DNA is TGCGCCAGCAGCCAAGATCGGGGTTTCCAAGAGACCCAGTACTTC. The chain couples TRBV4-3 to TRBJ2-5, with a possible D match to TRBD2 (5 bases). With 0 bases removed from V and 1 base from J, the gap between germline ends came to 9 bases. The germline CDR1 and CDR2 sequences are LGHNA and YSLEER. The CDR3 runs 15 residues.

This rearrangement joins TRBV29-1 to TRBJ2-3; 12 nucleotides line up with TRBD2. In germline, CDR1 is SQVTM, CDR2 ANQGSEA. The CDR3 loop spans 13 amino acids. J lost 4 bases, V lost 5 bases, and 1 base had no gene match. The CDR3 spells CSVLAGGADTQYF. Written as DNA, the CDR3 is TGCAGCGTTCTAGCGGGAGGGGCAGATACGCAGTATTTT.

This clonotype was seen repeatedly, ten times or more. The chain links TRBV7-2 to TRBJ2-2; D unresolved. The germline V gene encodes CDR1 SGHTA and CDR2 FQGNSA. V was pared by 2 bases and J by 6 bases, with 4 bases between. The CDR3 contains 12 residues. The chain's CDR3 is CASSLWSGELFF. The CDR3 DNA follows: TGTGCCAGCAGCTTATGGTCCGGGGAGCTGTTTTTT.

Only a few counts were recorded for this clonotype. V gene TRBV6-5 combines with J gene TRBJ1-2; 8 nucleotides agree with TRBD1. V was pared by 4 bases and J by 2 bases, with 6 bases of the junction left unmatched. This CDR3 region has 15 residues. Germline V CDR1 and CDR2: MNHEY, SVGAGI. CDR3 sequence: CASSSRTGPNYGYTF. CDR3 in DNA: TGTGCCAGCAGTTCCCGGACAGGGCCGAACTATGGCTACACCTTC.